The present TCR beta chain was sequenced within a study of CD8 T cells in Susac syndrome. Study as a whole: The sequenced Susac syndrome patients comprised five or six with active disease and fewer than 10 in remission.

This CDR3 has 14 residues. The germline V and J ends were trimmed by 6 bases and 0 bases, with 6 bases remaining between them. The V gene's germline CDR1 is LNHDA and CDR2 SQIVND (reference sequence). Reverse transcription of about 0.5 to 1 ug RNA was carried out with random hexamers. Each CDR3 protein gets one entry after TCRdb re-called the immunoSEQ multiplex PCR reads with MiXCR. Of fewer than 200,000 distinct CDR3 sequences in the sample, around nine tenths were seen once. The receptor's source is a human donor with Susac syndrome. The rearrangement uses TRBV19 and TRBJ2-6; D unclear. Sequencing used CD4+ T cells from PBMCs. CDR3 DNA: TGTGCCAGTAGGGGGTTCTCTGGGGCCAACGTCCTGACTTTC. Encoded protein: CASRGFSGANVLTF.